Shown below are 5 T cell receptor beta chains from a single sample sequenced in a study of blood T cell repertoires in COVID-19. The data were produced by immunoSEQ multiplex PCR, yet TCRdb's version contains in-frame clones alone and is incomplete. The table lists around 170,000 clones, around 83% of them singletons. The sequenced sample consisted of peripheral blood. These receptors originate from a man aged 50-60 years with active or convalescent COVID-19.

A few counts support this clone. The chain employs TRBV6-4 and TRBJ1-2; 7 positions agree with TRBD1. Germline V lookup: CDR1 MRHNA, CDR2 SNTAGT. This CDR3 is built from 16 residues. J gave up 0 bases and V 3 bases, and 7 bases lay outside the gene matches. The CDR3 here is CASSETGTASNYGYTF. The CDR3 DNA follows: TGTGCCAGCAGTGAGACCGGGACAGCTTCTAACTATGGCTACACCTTC.

This chain links TRBV9 with TRBJ1-2; perhaps TRBD1 as D (5 bases). The CDR3 consists of 15 residues. V lost 0 bases, J lost 2 bases, and 11 bases lay in between. Germline CDR1 SGDLS, CDR2 YYNGEE. CDR3 sequence: CASSVDPGSNYGYTF. CDR3 bases: TGTGCCAGCAGCGTAGACCCAGGGTCGAACTATGGCTACACCTTC. The complete variable domain, with remaining parts taken from reference TRBV9 and TRBJ1-2, reads DSGVTQTPKHLITATGQRVTLRCSPRSGDLSVYWYQQSLDQGLQFLIQYYNGEERAKGNILERFSAQQFPDLHSELNLSSLELGDSALYFCASSVDPGSNYGYTFGSGTRLTVV.

This rearrangement joins TRBV2 to TRBJ1-5; D remains ambiguous. Looked up from germline, CDR1 is SNHLY and CDR2 is FYNNEI. The CDR3 spans 14 residues. Trimming took off 2 bases at V and 4 bases at J, with 9 bases between the two ends. The CDR3 spells CASSERERNQPQHF. The CDR3 DNA follows: TGTGCCAGCAGTGAAAGGGAGCGGAATCAGCCCCAGCATTTT. The whole variable domain, remainder taken from reference TRBV2 and TRBJ1-5, is EPEVTQTPSHQVTQMGQEVILRCVPISNHLYFYWYRQILGQKVEFLVSFYNNEISEKSEIFDDQFSVERPDGSNFTLKIRSTKLEDSAMYFCASSERERNQPQHFGDGTRLSIL.

The rearrangement uses TRBV11-2 and TRBJ1-1; D not certain. The CDR3 loop spans 13 amino acids. The V gene lost 3 bases and the J gene lost 4 bases, with 9 bases spanning the gap. Germline CDR1 is SGHAT and CDR2 is FQNNGV. As DNA, the CDR3 is TGTGCCAGCAGCTTCGGGGTGCGCACTGAAGCTTTCTTT. Encoded protein: CASSFGVRTEAFF.

This clone was seen a few times. V gene TRBV6-1 combines with J gene TRBJ1-1, with D possibly being TRBD1 (5 bases). This CDR3 is built from 14 residues. Germline assignment: CDR1 MNHNS and CDR2 SASEGT. Trimming stripped 3 bases from V and 0 bases from J, with 8 bases between. The CDR3 nucleotides read TGTGCCAGCAGTGAGGACAACATGAACACTGAAGCTTTCTTT. Its protein product is CASSEDNMNTEAFF.